This TCR beta chain is drawn from a study of beta chain features in type 1 diabetes. Study-level points and caveats: Sampled from patients, naive, central memory and Treg TCRB repertoires appeared more similar than those sampled from healthy donors. Across all four CD4+ subsets, people with type 1 diabetes showed modestly shorter TCRB CDR3s. Insertions were fewer and deletions more numerous at VDJ junctions in type 1 diabetes patients.

Since all of the isolated RNA was reverse transcribed, expressed TCRB transcripts were what got sequenced. The table came from immunoSEQ multiplex PCR; TCRdb's copy has only in-frame clones and leaves some out. There are roughly 330,000 clones in the sample; 9.5% to 11% occur only once, and over 0.015% lies in the top ten. This clone was picked up a small number of times. No antigen is known for it. Sequencing used naive CD4+ T cells from blood. The receptor was isolated from a woman in her twenties or thirties in good health.

CDR3 amino acids: CASSVGQGANTGELFF. In DNA, the CDR3 is TGTGCCAGCAGCGTAGGACAGGGGGCCAACACCGGGGAGCTGTTTTTT. This chain uses TRBV9 with TRBJ2-2; 10 nucleotides agree with TRBD1. Germline CDR1 reads SGDLS; CDR2 reads YYNGEE. The V gene end was trimmed by 0 bases and the J gene end by 2 bases; junction bases not matched to a gene: 1. The CDR3 consists of 16 residues.